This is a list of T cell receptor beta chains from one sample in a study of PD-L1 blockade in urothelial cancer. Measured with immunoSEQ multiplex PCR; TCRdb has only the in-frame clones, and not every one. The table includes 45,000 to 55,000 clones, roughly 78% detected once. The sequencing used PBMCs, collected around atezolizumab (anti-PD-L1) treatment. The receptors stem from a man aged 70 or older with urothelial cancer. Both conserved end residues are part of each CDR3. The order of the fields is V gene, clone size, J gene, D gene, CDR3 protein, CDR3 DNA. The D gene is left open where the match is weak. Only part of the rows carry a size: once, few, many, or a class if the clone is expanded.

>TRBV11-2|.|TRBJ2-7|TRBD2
CASSLDGTTYEQYF
TGTGCCAGCAGCTTAGATGGGACTACCTACGAGCAGTACTTC
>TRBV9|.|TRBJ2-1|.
CASSVGASDSYNEQFF
TGTGCCAGCAGCGTAGGCGCTAGCGACTCCTACAATGAGCAGTTCTTC
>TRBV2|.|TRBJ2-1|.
CASSEARYGGNEQFF
TGTGCCAGCAGTGAAGCCCGTTACGGGGGAAATGAGCAGTTCTTC
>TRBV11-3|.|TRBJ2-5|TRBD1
CASSPDRGGGETQYF
TGTGCCAGCAGCCCGGACAGGGGAGGTGGAGAGACCCAGTACTTC
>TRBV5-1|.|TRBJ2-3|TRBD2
CASSLETSFRSSTDTQYF
TGCGCCAGCAGCTTGGAGACTAGCTTTAGATCTAGCACAGATACGCAGTATTTT
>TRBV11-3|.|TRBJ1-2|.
CASSLVLGWRPVHGYTF
TGTGCCAGCAGCTTAGTGCTAGGATGGAGGCCAGTCCATGGCTACACCTTC
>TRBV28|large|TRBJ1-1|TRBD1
CASSLLTGENTEAFF
TGTGCCAGCAGTTTATTAACAGGGGAGAACACTGAAGCTTTCTTT
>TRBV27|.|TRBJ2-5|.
CASSTTGETQYF
TGTGCCAGCAGTACTACCGGAGAGACCCAGTACTTC
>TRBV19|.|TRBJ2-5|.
CASSMGPGGLEETQYF
TGTGCCAGTAGTATGGGACCCGGGGGGCTGGAAGAGACCCAGTACTTC
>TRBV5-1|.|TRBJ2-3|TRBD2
CASSRGTTTDTQYF
TGCGCCAGCAGCCGCGGGACTACAACAGATACGCAGTATTTT
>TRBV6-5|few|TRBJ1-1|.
CASRRRGDTEAFF
TGTGCCAGCAGGCGGAGGGGAGACACTGAAGCTTTCTTT
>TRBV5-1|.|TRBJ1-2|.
CASSLTPGTTYGYTF
TGCGCCAGCAGCTTGACCCCCGGGACAACTTATGGCTACACCTTC
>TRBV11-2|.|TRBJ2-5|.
CASSLGRARETQYF
TGTGCCAGCAGCTTAGGGAGGGCCCGAGAGACCCAGTACTTC
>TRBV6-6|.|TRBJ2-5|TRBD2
CASGLADYQQETQYF
TGTGCCAGCGGACTAGCGGACTACCAGCAAGAGACCCAGTACTTC
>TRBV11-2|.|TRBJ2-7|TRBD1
CASSRLSGQGRVYEQYF
TGTGCCAGCAGTCGACTATCGGGACAGGGAAGGGTCTACGAGCAGTACTTC
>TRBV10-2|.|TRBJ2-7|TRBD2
CASRPRTSGRRFRNEQYF
TGCGCCAGCAGGCCCCGGACTAGCGGGAGAAGGTTTCGGAACGAGCAGTACTTC
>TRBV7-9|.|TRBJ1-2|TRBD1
CASSQGQGTRYGYTF
TGTGCCAGCAGCCAGGGACAGGGCACGAGGTATGGCTACACCTTC
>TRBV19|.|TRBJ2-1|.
CASSISAESSYNEQFF
TGTGCCAGTAGTATATCCGCGGAAAGCTCCTACAATGAGCAGTTCTTC
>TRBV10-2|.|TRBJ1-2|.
CASSELYIDSYGYTF
TGCGCCAGCAGTGAGTTATACATCGACAGCTATGGCTACACCTTC
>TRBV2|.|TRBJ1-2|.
CASSEAMGRANGYTF
TGTGCCAGCAGTGAAGCAATGGGCAGGGCGAATGGCTACACCTTC
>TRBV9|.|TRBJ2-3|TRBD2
CASSNRAGGSTDTQYF
TGTGCCAGCAGCAACAGAGCGGGAGGTAGCACAGATACGCAGTATTTT
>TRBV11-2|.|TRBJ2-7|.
CASTVGLFGTYEQYF
TGTGCCAGCACCGTCGGACTTTTTGGTACCTACGAGCAGTACTTC
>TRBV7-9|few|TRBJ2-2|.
CASSSSEGAANTGELFF
TGTGCCAGCAGCTCCTCTGAAGGGGCGGCGAACACCGGGGAGCTGTTTTTT
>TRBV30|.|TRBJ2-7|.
CAWSVRGAGPYEQYF
TGTGCCTGGAGTGTACGAGGGGCGGGGCCTTACGAGCAGTACTTC
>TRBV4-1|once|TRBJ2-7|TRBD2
CASSSSLAGGVYEQYF
TGCGCCAGCAGCTCAAGCCTAGCGGGAGGAGTCTACGAGCAGTACTTC
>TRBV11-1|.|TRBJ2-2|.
CASSLFLAALTGELFF
TGTGCCAGCAGCTTATTCCTAGCAGCCCTCACCGGGGAGCTGTTTTTT
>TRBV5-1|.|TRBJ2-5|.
CASSFEGGPQETQYF
TGCGCCAGCAGCTTTGAGGGTGGGCCCCAAGAGACCCAGTACTTC
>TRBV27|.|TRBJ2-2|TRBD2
CASSSSGANTGELFF
TGTGCCAGCAGCTCTAGCGGGGCGAACACCGGGGAGCTGTTTTTT
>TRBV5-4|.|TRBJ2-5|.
CASTPKSGQETQYF
TGTGCCAGCACCCCTAAAAGCGGCCAAGAGACCCAGTACTTC
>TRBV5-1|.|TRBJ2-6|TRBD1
CASSPTGPGANVLTF
TGCGCCAGCAGCCCGACAGGGCCTGGGGCCAACGTCCTGACTTTC
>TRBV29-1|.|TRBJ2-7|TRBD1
CSAETGIYEQYF
TGCAGCGCTGAGACAGGGATCTACGAGCAGTACTTC
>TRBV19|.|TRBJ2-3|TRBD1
CASSIVPGQGADTQYF
TGTGCCAGTAGTATAGTTCCGGGACAGGGGGCAGATACGCAGTATTTT
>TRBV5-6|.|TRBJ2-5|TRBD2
CASSWTVAGGPQETQYF
TGTGCCAGCAGCTGGACTGTAGCGGGAGGGCCCCAAGAGACCCAGTACTTC
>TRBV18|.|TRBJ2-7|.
CASSPPRVGTASYEQYF
TGTGCCAGCTCACCACCGCGAGTCGGCACAGCCTCCTACGAGCAGTACTTC
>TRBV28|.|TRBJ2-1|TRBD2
CASNNLAGGINEQFF
TGTGCCAGCAACAATCTAGCGGGAGGAATCAATGAGCAGTTCTTC
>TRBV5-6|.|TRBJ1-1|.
CASSFEGLLNTEAFF
TGTGCCAGCAGCTTCGAAGGACTGCTGAACACTGAAGCTTTCTTT
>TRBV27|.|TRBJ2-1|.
CASSLYISNNEQFF
TGTGCCAGCAGTTTATATATCAGTAACAATGAGCAGTTCTTC
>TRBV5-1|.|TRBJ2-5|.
CASSLADGVETQYF
TGCGCCAGCAGCTTGGCCGACGGAGTTGAGACCCAGTACTTC
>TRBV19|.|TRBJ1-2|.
CASSSQGIGGYGYTF
TGTGCCAGTAGTTCTCAGGGCATTGGTGGATATGGCTACACCTTC
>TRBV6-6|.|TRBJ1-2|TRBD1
CASNDRGLHYGYTF
TGTGCCAGCAACGACAGGGGATTGCACTATGGCTACACCTTC
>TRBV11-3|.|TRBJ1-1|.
CASSLPDFDRMNTEAFF
TGTGCCAGCAGCCTCCCAGATTTTGACAGAATGAACACTGAAGCTTTCTTT
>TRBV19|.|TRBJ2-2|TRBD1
CASSTGTGGVGELFF
TGTGCCAGTAGTACCGGGACAGGGGGCGTCGGGGAGCTGTTTTTT
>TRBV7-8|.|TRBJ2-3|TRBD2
CASSLATSGDPSTDTQYF
TGTGCCAGCAGCTTAGCGACTAGCGGTGATCCTAGCACAGATACGCAGTATTTT
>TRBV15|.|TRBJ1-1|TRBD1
CATSRDPGTDMNTEAFF
TGTGCCACCAGCAGAGATCCCGGGACAGACATGAACACTGAAGCTTTCTTT
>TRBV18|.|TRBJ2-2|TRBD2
CASSPHGPSGSDTGELFF
TGTGCCAGCTCACCACACGGGCCTAGCGGGAGTGACACCGGGGAGCTGTTTTTT
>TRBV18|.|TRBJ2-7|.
CASSPRGGGLSSYEQYF
TGTGCCAGCTCACCACGGGGGGGCGGACTGAGCTCCTACGAGCAGTACTTC
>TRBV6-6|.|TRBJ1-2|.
CASSTRTDSYGYTF
TGTGCCAGCAGTACGAGGACAGACTCCTATGGCTACACCTTC
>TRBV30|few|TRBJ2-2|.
CAWKRLANTGELFF
TGTGCCTGGAAACGGCTAGCGAACACCGGGGAGCTGTTTTTT
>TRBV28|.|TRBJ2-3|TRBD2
CASSLLAGTDTQYF
TGTGCCAGCAGTTTATTAGCGGGAACAGATACGCAGTATTTT
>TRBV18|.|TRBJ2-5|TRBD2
CASSPSGAETRYF
TGTGCCAGCTCACCTAGCGGGGCGGAGACCCGGTACTTC
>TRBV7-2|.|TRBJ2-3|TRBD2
CASSLGGLAGRVDTQYF
TGTGCCAGCAGCCTCGGGGGCCTAGCGGGGAGGGTCGATACGCAGTATTTT
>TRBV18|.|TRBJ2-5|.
CASSPFPQETQYF
TGTGCCAGCTCACCTTTTCCTCAAGAGACCCAGTACTTC
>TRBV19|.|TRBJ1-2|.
CASSIDRGNYGYTF
TGTGCCAGTAGTATAGATCGGGGGAACTATGGCTACACCTTC
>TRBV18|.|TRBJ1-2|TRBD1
CASSPGGQGLYGYTF
TGTGCCAGCTCACCCGGGGGACAGGGCCTTTATGGCTACACCTTC
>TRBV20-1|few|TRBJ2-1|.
CSANRNNEQFF
TGCAGTGCTAACAGAAACAATGAGCAGTTCTTC
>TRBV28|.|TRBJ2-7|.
CASSRRDILSDEQYF
TGTGCCAGCAGCCGCCGGGACATACTATCGGACGAGCAGTACTTC
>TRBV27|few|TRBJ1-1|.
CASSTTANTEAFF
TGTGCCAGCAGTACAACAGCAAACACTGAAGCTTTCTTT
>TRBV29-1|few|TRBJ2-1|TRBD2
CSVELAGGPSSYNEQFF
TGCAGCGTTGAACTAGCGGGAGGGCCGAGCTCCTACAATGAGCAGTTCTTC
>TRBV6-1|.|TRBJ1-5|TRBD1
CASRLGTGDYQPQHF
TGTGCCAGCCGTTTAGGGACAGGGGATTATCAGCCCCAGCATTTT